This TCR beta chain was identified in a study of response to subunit inactivated influenza vaccine (dated by TCRdb to the late 2010s). About the full investigation: Deep quantitative profiling of the T cell receptor repertoire was used in the study to follow responses to a trivalent subunit inactivated influenza vaccine. Results the study describes overall, beyond this receptor: The authors suggested that each seasonal influenza vaccination may recruit only a limited number of new T cells.

Library method: RT-PCR. The instrument given in TCRdb is Illumina HiSeq 2500. TCRdb passed the public sequencing reads through fastp at Q25 and MiXCR, retaining productive beta sequences. Each CDR3 protein appears once, grouped with its most common genes and DNA. This sample is represented by hundreds of thousands of distinct CDR3 sequences; about 25% of them were singletons. The ten largest make up 1.9% of the sample. Regarding this clonotype: There is no known antigen for this receptor. The record has no base qualities; no much larger clone is one base away.

V is shortened by 6 bases, J by 8 bases, and the region joining them spans 10 bases. The germline V gene provides CDR1 ENHRY and CDR2 SYGVKD. Including cysteine and phenylalanine, the CDR3 has 12 amino acids. CDR3 DNA only is kept here, 36 bases in frame from base 1. The material sequenced was CD4+ T cells sorted from PBMCs, taken more than 4 days after vaccination. The sequence came from a middle-aged man who received an inactivated influenza vaccine. Donor details come from another sample of the same person, matched by shared clones. The V gene is TRBV10-3 and the J gene is TRBJ2-2; no confident D gene assignment can be made. The DNA reads TGTGCCATCAGCCGAGTGGCTGGGGAGCTGTTTTTT. The encoded protein is CAISRVAGELFF.